Listed here are 7 T cell receptor beta chains from one sample, sequenced in a study of regulatory T cells in long-lasting Graves disease. Researchers made TCR beta libraries by using iRepertoire HTBI primers and running Arm-PCR on CDR3 regions. TCRdb called the multiplex PCR reads again in MiXCR, with one record for every CDR3 protein. The table lists some 500,000 distinct CDR3 sequences, around 15% of them singletons. Time point denoted: newly diagnosed GD, antithyroid drugs for less than 3 months. Isolated PBMC RNA provided the starting material for the TCR library. This sample was also put to use in a study of T cells in Graves' hyperthyroidism and ophthalmopathy.

Here the sequenced sample was peripheral blood mononuclear cells (PBMCs), taken at new diagnosis, from a patient treated with antithyroid drugs. The source is a woman aged 35 to 60 with Graves disease.

V gene TRBV18 combines with J gene TRBJ1-3, with a weak D call TRBD1 (6 bases). This CDR3 is 16 amino acids long. Germline-derived CDR1 and CDR2 are KGHSH and LQKENI. V was pared by 3 bases and J by 3 bases, with 15 bases between. In DNA, the CDR3 is TGTGCCAGCTCACCTTTTCTGGGGGCGAGTGGAAACACCATATATTTT. Residues: CASSPFLGASGNTIYF. Drawing the rest from reference TRBV18 and TRBJ1-3, the complete variable domain is NAGVMQNPRHLVRRRGQEARLRCSPMKGHSHVYWYRQLPEEGLKFMVYLQKENIIDESGMPKERFSAEFPKEGPSILRIQQVVRGDSAAYFCASSPFLGASGNTIYFGEGSWLTVV.

The chain is built from TRBV18 and TRBJ2-7; D remains ambiguous. The germline gives CDR1 KGHSH, CDR2 LQKENI. The V end lost 6 bases, the J end lost 2 bases, and 14 bases lay between the germline ends. The CDR3 has 14 residues. The CDR3 reads CASSLAEPTYEQYF. For the CDR3, the DNA is TGTGCCAGCTCCCTGGCCGAGCCTACCTACGAGCAGTACTTC.

This clonotype turned up a few times. This sequence joins TRBV4-1 and TRBJ1-5, with a tentative D call TRBD1 (5 bases). Germline V gene sequence: CDR1 MGHRA, CDR2 YSYEKL. With 0 bases removed from V and 5 bases from J, the gap between germline ends came to 11 bases. CDR3 size: 15 residues. The CDR3 spells CASSQDLQGDQPQHF. Written as DNA, the CDR3 is TGCGCCAGCAGCCAAGATCTTCAGGGTGATCAGCCCCAGCATTTT.

This clonotype came up many times. CDR3 protein: CAISSDRNYGYTF. The CDR3 DNA reads as TGTGCCATCAGTTCCGACCGTAACTATGGCTACACCTTC. The V and J genes are TRBV10-3 and TRBJ1-2; D gene unclear. With 5 bases removed from V and 1 base from J, the gap between germline ends came to 8 bases. The length of the CDR3 is 13 residues. Germline V gene lookup returns CDR1 ENHRY and CDR2 SYGVKD.

There are many counts of this clonotype. The V gene is TRBV7-8, the J gene TRBJ2-2; 8 bases line up with TRBD2. V gave up 3 bases and J gave up 6 bases; unmatched junction bases: 6. The CDR3 covers 15 residues. CDR1 is SGHVS, CDR2 FQNEAQ, per germline. The CDR3 sequence is CASSLGTRLPGELFF. CDR3 sequence (DNA): TGTGCCAGCAGCTTGGGGACTAGGCTTCCCGGGGAGCTGTTTTTT.

This clonotype was recorded a few times. CDR3 loop: CASSPSGGLGYTF. The CDR3 DNA is TGTGCCAGCAGCCCCTCAGGTGGATTGGGCTACACCTTC. V and J are TRBV6-1 and TRBJ1-2; D is uncertain. CDR1 and CDR2 (germline): MNHNS, SASEGT. V was trimmed by 6 bases and J by 8 bases, leaving 16 bases between them. The CDR3 runs to 13 residues.

At least ten counts were recorded for this clonotype. The chain uses TRBV11-2 and TRBJ2-1; the match to TRBD1 covers 9 bases. The V gene end was trimmed by 5 bases and the J gene end by 2 bases; junction bases not matched to a gene: 4. CDR3 size: 15 residues. Germline lookup yields CDR1 SGHAT and CDR2 FQNNGV. As DNA, the CDR3 is TGTGCCAGCAGCCCACAGGGGGCGCCCTACAATGAGCAGTTCTTC. As protein: CASSPQGAPYNEQFF.